Given below is one T cell receptor beta chain in context. This entry is derived from a study of memory CD4+ T cells and cytomegalovirus serostatus. Authors' methods: After removing out-of-frame reads, around 2.2 million distinct TCRbeta sequences remained. The protocol was immunoSEQ multiplex PCR, while the TCRdb copy is restricted to in-frame clones and leaves out a portion. That table is the source of V, J and clone size, and D and trimming were worked out from the DNA. This table has fewer than 50,000 clones, about 80% appearing once. The sort gate was single viable CD3+CD4+CD8-CD45RO+ cells for memory CD4+ T cells. Donors' CMV status reflects serum IgG against pp150, pp28, p38, p52. After thawing, CD4+ T cells were positively selected. The sequence came from an adult in good health and CMV-seronegative. The sequenced material came from memory CD4+ T cells from blood.

The CDR3 is CASSPPLAETQYF. CDR3 coding DNA: TGTGCCAGCTCACCACCCCTAGCCGAGACCCAGTACTTC. The gene calls are TRBV18 and TRBJ2-5; a weak D match, TRBD2 (5 bases). CDR3 length: 13 residues. Germline CDR1 and CDR2: KGHSH and LQKENI. Deletions cut 0 bases from V and 5 bases from J, with 7 bases between.